This T cell receptor beta chain was sequenced for a study of CD8+ T cells in alopecia areata. Reverse transcribed after extraction, RNA yielded cDNA as the sequencing template. Produced via immunoSEQ multiplex PCR; TCRdb's table is partial and in-frame only. This table holds roughly 170,000 clones, around 60% found once. The ends were cut back, 7 bases at V and 4 bases at J, with 8 bases in the middle. The CDR3 consists of 11 residues. Germline V gene data show CDR1 as MNHEY and CDR2 as SVGAGI. This receptor was obtained from a human donor with alopecia areata. The chain recombines TRBV6-5 with TRBJ2-7; D may be TRBD1 (6 bases). Sequenced here: CD4+ T cells sorted from blood, sampled at week 0. The CDR3 nucleotides are TGTGCCAGCATTAGGGGGTACGAGCAGTACTTC. Its protein product is CASIRGYEQYF.